Presented here are 8 T cell receptor beta chains from one specimen sequenced in a study of blood T cell repertoires in COVID-19. Using immunoSEQ multiplex PCR, the repertoire was profiled, and TCRdb retains in-frame clones only, with some absent. This sample carries approximately 94,000 clones, roughly 90% of them seen once, and the ten largest clones take around 6.9%. Sequencing input: peripheral blood. The receptor source for this set is a man aged 30-40 years in a cohort sampled during active COVID-19.

This clone was recorded once. V and J are TRBV9 and TRBJ1-2, with 7 bases fitting TRBD1. The CDR3 is made up of 15 amino acids. Germline values: CDR1 SGDLS, CDR2 YYNGEE. Unmatched junction bases numbered 7, after V lost 0 bases and J lost 5 bases. The CDR3: CASSVGPQGEYGYTF. Here the CDR3 DNA reads TGTGCCAGCAGCGTAGGACCGCAGGGGGAGTATGGCTACACCTTC.

This chain connects TRBV20-1 to TRBJ2-5, with TRBD1 as a possible D gene (6 bases). Trimming removed 8 bases at V and 5 bases at J, with 12 bases between. The CDR3 contains 11 residues. From germline, CDR1 is DFQATT and CDR2 SNEGSKA (reference sequence). The CDR3 spells CSYATGETQYF. The CDR3 nucleotides are TGCAGTTACGCTACAGGGGAGACCCAGTACTTC.

This chain uses TRBV9 with TRBJ2-3; the match to TRBD2 covers 7 bases. J lost 2 bases, V lost 0 bases, and 6 bases had no gene match. The CDR3 runs to 16 residues. The germline CDR1 and CDR2 sequences are SGDLS and YYNGEE. The CDR3 sequence: CASSVEAGEVTDTQYF. CDR3 nucleotides: TGTGCCAGCAGCGTAGAGGCGGGGGAGGTCACAGATACGCAGTATTTT.

This chain connects TRBV6-6 to TRBJ1-6; perhaps TRBD1 as D (5 bases). The CDR3 is 14 amino acids. In germline, CDR1 is MNHNY, CDR2 SVGAGI (reference sequence). V was trimmed by 6 bases and J by 10 bases, leaving 16 bases between them. The CDR3 here is CASSRGGGGSPLHF. DNA of the CDR3: TGTGCCAGCAGCCGCGGGGGGGGTGGGTCACCCCTCCACTTT.

This rearrangement joins TRBV5-1 to TRBJ1-1; D remains ambiguous. In germline, CDR1 is SGHRS, CDR2 YFSETQ. Trimming left V 2 bases short and J 4 bases short, with 9 bases between. The CDR3 spans 13 residues. The CDR3 nucleotides are TGCGCCAGCAGCTTAGGCTCGGGCACTGAAGCTTTCTTT. Translating it yields CASSLGSGTEAFF.

This chain joins TRBV5-4 and TRBJ1-1; no definite D call. CDR1 is SGHNT and CDR2 is YYREEE in the germline V gene (reference sequence). This CDR3 comprises 14 residues. V lost 2 bases and J 0 bases, leaving 8 bases between the germline ends. CDR3 loop: CASSFTGLNTEAFF. The DNA of the CDR3 is TGTGCCAGCAGCTTTACGGGGTTGAACACTGAAGCTTTCTTT.

V and J are TRBV6-5 and TRBJ2-7; D may be TRBD2 (5 bases). CDR1 is MNHEY and CDR2 is SVGAGI in the germline V gene. The CDR3 totals 13 residues. Trimming cost V 7 bases and J 3 bases, with 13 bases left between them. Here the CDR3 DNA reads TGTGCCAGCACTGGGAACCGGGACTACGAGCAGTACTTC. This encodes CASTGNRDYEQYF.

CDR3 in amino acids: CASSFRVMAKNIQYF. The DNA of the CDR3 is TGTGCCAGCAGCTTCCGGGTCATGGCCAAAAACATTCAGTACTTC. The V gene is TRBV5-6, the J gene TRBJ2-4; no reliable D call. Trimming removed 2 bases from V and 1 base from J, with 10 bases in between. The CDR3 is 15 residues long. Germline V lookup: CDR1 SGHDT, CDR2 YYEEEE.